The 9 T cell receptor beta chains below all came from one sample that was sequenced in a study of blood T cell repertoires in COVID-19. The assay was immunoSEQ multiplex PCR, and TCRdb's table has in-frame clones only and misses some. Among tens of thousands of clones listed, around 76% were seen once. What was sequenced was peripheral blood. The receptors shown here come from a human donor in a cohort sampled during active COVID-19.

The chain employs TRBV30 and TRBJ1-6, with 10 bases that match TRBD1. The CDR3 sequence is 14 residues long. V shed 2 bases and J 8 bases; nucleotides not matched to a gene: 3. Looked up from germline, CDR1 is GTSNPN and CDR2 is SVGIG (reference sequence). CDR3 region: CAWSRQGADSPLHF. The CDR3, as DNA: TGTGCCTGGAGTAGACAGGGGGCGGATTCACCCCTCCACTTT.

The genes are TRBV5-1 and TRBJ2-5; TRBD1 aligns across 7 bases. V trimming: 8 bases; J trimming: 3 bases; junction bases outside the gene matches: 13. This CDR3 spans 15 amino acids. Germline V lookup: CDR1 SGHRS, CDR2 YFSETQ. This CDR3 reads CARNPRDSFEETQYF. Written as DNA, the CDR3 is TGCGCCAGAAACCCTCGGGACAGTTTTGAAGAGACCCAGTACTTC. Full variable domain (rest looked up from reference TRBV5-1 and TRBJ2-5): KAGVTQTPRYLIKTRGQQVTLSCSPISGHRSVSWYQQTPGQGLQFLFEYFSETQRNKGNFPGRFSGRQFSNSRSEMNVSTLELGDSALYLCARNPRDSFEETQYFGPGTRLLVL.

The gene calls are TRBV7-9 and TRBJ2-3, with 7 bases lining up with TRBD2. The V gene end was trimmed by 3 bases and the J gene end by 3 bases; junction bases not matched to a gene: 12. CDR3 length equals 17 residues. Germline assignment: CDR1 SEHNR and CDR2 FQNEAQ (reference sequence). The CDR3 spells CASSLGRAGSRTDTQYF. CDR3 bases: TGTGCCAGCAGCTTGGGGAGGGCTGGGTCTAGAACAGATACGCAGTATTTT. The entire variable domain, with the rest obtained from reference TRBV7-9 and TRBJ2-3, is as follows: DTGVSQNPRHKITKRGQNVTFRCDPISEHNRLYWYRQTLGQGPEFLTYFQNEAQLEKSRLLSDRFSAERPKGSFSTLEIQRTEQGDSAMYLCASSLGRAGSRTDTQYFGPGTRLTVL.

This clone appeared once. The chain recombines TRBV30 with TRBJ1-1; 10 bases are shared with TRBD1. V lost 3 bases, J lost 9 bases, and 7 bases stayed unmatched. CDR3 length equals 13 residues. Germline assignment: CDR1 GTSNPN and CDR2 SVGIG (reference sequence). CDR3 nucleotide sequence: TGTGCCTGGAGATTCGACAGGGGGCGCAAAGCTTTCTTT. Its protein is CAWRFDRGRKAFF.

CDR3 in amino acids: CASSIAAGTSLEQYF. The CDR3 nucleotides read TGTGCCAGTAGTATAGCCGCCGGGACTAGCCTCGAGCAGTACTTC. This rearrangement joins TRBV19 to TRBJ2-7, with 9 nucleotides matching TRBD2. J was trimmed by 6 bases and V by 1 base; bases with no gene match: 7. Per germline, CDR1 LNHDA and CDR2 SQIVND (reference sequence). The CDR3 runs 15 residues.

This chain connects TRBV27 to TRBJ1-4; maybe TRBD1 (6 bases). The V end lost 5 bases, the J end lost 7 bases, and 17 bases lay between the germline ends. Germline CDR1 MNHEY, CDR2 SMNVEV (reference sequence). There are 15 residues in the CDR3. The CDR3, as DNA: TGTGCCAGCAGTCCTAGGACAGCAACCTCTGAAAAACTGTTTTTT. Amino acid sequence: CASSPRTATSEKLFF.

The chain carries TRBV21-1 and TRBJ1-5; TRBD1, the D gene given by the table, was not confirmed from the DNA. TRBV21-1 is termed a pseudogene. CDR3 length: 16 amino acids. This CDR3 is CASSKRDRPSNQPQHF. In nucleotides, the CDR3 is TGTGCCAGCAGCAAGAGGGACAGACCGAGCAATCAGCCCCAGCATTTT.

The CDR3 nucleotides read TGTGCCAGCAGCTTGGGCGGGGGGCGGTTTGGGGAGCAGTACTTC. Its translation is CASSLGGGRFGEQYF. V and J are TRBV5-4 and TRBJ2-7; 8 bases are a match to TRBD2. V was clipped by 0 bases and J by 7 bases; unmatched bases: 9. Germline CDR1 reads SGHNT; CDR2 reads YYREEE (reference sequence). This CDR3 comprises 15 residues.

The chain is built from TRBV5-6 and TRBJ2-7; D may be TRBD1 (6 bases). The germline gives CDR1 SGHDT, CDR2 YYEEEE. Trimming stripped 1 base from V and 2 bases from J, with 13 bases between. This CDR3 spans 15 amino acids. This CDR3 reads CASSLRVGQTYEQYF. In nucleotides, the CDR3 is TGTGCCAGCAGCTTGCGAGTTGGACAGACCTACGAGCAGTACTTC.